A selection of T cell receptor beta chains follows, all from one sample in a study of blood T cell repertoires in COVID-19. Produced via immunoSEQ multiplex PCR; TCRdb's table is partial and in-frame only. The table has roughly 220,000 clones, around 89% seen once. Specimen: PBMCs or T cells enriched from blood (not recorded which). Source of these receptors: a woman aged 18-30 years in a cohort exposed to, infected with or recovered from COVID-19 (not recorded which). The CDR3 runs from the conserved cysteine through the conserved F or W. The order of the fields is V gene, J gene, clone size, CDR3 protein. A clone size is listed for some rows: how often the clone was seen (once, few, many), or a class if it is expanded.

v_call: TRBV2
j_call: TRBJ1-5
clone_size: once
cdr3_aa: CASSSRGWVSNQPQHF

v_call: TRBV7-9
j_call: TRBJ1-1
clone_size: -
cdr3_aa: CASSPAGGYTEAFF

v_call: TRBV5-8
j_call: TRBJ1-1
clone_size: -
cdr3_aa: CASSTGQGRGTEAFF

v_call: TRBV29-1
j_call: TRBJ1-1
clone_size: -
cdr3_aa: CSVESHGGYTEAFF

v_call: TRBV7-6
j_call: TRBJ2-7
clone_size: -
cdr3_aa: CASSLGLAGPYEQYF

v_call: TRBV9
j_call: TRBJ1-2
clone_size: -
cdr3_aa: CASSVLPGQGYTF

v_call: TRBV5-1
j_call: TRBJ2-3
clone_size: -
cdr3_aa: CASRGLVTDTQYF

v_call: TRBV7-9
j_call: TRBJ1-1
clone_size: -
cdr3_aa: CASSLTGDTEAFF

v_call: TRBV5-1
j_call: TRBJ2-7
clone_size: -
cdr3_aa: CASKVQGGSYEQYF

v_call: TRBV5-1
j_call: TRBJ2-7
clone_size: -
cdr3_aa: CASSVAGGPIYEQYF

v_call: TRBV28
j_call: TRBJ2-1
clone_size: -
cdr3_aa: CASSPPQGEVDEQFF